One sample yielded the 19 T cell receptor beta chains listed below, sequenced in a study of human T cells and chemical hapten exposure. Time point in this sample: patch test 2, 6 weeks after DPC sensitization. Treatment reported: therapeutic diphenylcyclopropenone sensitization with weekly scalp DPC. TCRdb ran MiXCR on the RACE reads and lists one entry per CDR3 protein. The sample includes about 70,000 distinct CDR3 sequences, around 7.9% of them seen just once. The sequencing here drew on whole blood, taken in connection with sensitization to the hapten diphenylcyclopropenone (DPC). These receptors originate from a woman between 50 and 59 years old with alopecia areata. Some clones in this sample may be carry-over from other donors' samples.

The V gene is TRBV28, the J gene TRBJ2-2; 7 bases line up with TRBD1. CDR1 is MDHEN, CDR2 SYDVKM, per germline. The CDR3 has 15 amino acids. The V and J ends lost 3 bases and 3 bases, in that order; junction bases with no gene match: 4. CDR3 sequence reads: CASSFPDRYTGELFF. In DNA, the CDR3 is TGTGCCAGCAGTTTCCCGGACAGGTACACCGGGGAGCTGTTTTTT.

This chain joins TRBV6-6 and TRBJ1-5; TRBD1 is a possible D gene (5 bases). V was pared by 7 bases and J by 1 base, with 17 bases between. The CDR3 contains 16 residues. The germline CDR1 and CDR2 sequences are MNHNY and SVGAGI (reference sequence). The CDR3 loop reads CASIPGAAGSNQPQHF. CDR3 coding DNA: TGTGCCAGCATCCCCGGAGCGGCAGGGAGCAATCAGCCCCAGCATTTT.

This clonotype was picked up a small number of times. This chain links TRBV7-6 with TRBJ1-4; D is ambiguous. Germline CDR1 SGHVS, CDR2 FNYEAQ. Trimming pared 5 bases from V and 5 bases from J, leaving 15 bases between. The CDR3 is 15 residues long. The DNA for the CDR3 is TGTGCCAGCAGCCCATCGGGCGCCCTGAATGAAAAACTGTTTTTT. This sequence encodes CASSPSGALNEKLFF.

This clonotype was counted at least ten times. The rearrangement links TRBV7-2 to TRBJ1-5, with D perhaps TRBD1 (6 bases). The CDR3 loop spans 15 amino acids. V dropped 3 bases and J dropped 3 bases, with 12 bases sitting between them. Germline V gene data show CDR1 as SGHTA and CDR2 as FQGNSA. Written as DNA, the CDR3 is TGTGCCAGCAGCTTGGTCAGGGGTAACAATCAGCCCCAGCATTTT. This gives the protein CASSLVRGNNQPQHF.

This clonotype was counted ten times or more. The chain carries TRBV12-3 or TRBV12-4 and TRBJ2-1, with D possibly TRBD2 on 6 matching bases. Trimming left V 3 bases short and J 5 bases short, with 11 bases between. This CDR3 has 14 residues. DNA of the CDR3: TGTGCCAGCAGTTTTGGGGGGATCGACAATGAGCAGTTCTTC. This sequence encodes CASSFGGIDNEQFF.

This clonotype was counted between two and nine times. This chain uses TRBV29-1 with TRBJ2-3; D is possibly TRBD1 or TRBD2 (5 bases each). V was cut by 5 bases and J by 7 bases, with 10 bases left in between. The CDR3 contains 11 residues. Germline V gene sequence: CDR1 SQVTM, CDR2 ANQGSEA. The CDR3 protein is CSVHGGNTQYF. In DNA, the CDR3 is TGCAGCGTTCATGGGGGAAATACGCAGTATTTT.

The V call is TRBV10-2, the J call TRBJ2-5; 8 bases line up with TRBD1. The CDR3 contains 15 residues. Germline values: CDR1 WSHSY, CDR2 SAAADI. The V gene end was trimmed by 2 bases and the J gene end by 4 bases; junction bases not matched to a gene: 6. This chain's CDR3 is CASSETGGSGETQYF. CDR3 nucleotides: TGCGCCAGCAGTGAGACAGGGGGGTCAGGAGAGACCCAGTACTTC.

This clonotype was picked up many times. The gene calls are TRBV5-1 and TRBJ2-1; D might be TRBD2 (5 bases). The CDR3 extends over 11 amino acids. Germline loops: CDR1 SGHRS, CDR2 YFSETQ. With 4 bases removed from V and 15 bases from J, the gap between germline ends came to 14 bases. Written as DNA, the CDR3 is TGCGCCAGCAGCCCCGGACTCCTGTGGTTCTTC. It is translated as CASSPGLLWFF.

The J gene is TRBJ1-2, the V gene TRBV19; D is undetermined. The V and J ends lost 10 bases and 5 bases respectively, with 20 bases between them. The CDR3 runs 14 residues. Germline CDR1 LNHDA, CDR2 SQIVND (reference sequence). Written as DNA, the CDR3 is TGTGCCACCATACCGGCAGGCGGTCTGTATGGCTACACCTTC. Amino acid sequence: CATIPAGGLYGYTF.

This clonotype was recorded a few times. The V call is TRBV2, the J call TRBJ2-5; 10 positions agree with TRBD2. CDR1 is SNHLY, CDR2 FYNNEI, per germline. This CDR3 is built from 15 residues. Trimming cost V 5 bases and J 5 bases; bases outside gene matches: 8. The CDR3 spells CASSLSGGAGETQYF. The CDR3 DNA follows: TGTGCCAGCAGTTTAAGCGGGGGGGCCGGTGAGACCCAGTACTTC.

This clonotype was recorded at least ten times. The rearrangement uses TRBV29-1 and TRBJ1-2, with D maybe TRBD1 (5 bases). Looked up from germline, CDR1 is SQVTM and CDR2 is ANQGSEA. Trimming pared 0 bases from V and 2 bases from J, leaving 10 bases between. The CDR3 has 14 amino acids. In nucleotides, the CDR3 is TGCAGCGTTGAAGACAGGGCGACAAACTATGGCTACACCTTC. This encodes CSVEDRATNYGYTF.

This clonotype was seen many times. The V call is TRBV29-1, the J call TRBJ2-1; D is possibly TRBD2 (6 bases). The CDR3 spans 10 residues. Germline CDR1 and CDR2: SQVTM and ANQGSEA. With 6 bases removed from V and 8 bases from J, the gap between germline ends came to 8 bases. The CDR3 sequence: CSVGGDEQFF. The CDR3 DNA follows: TGCAGCGTAGGAGGGGATGAGCAGTTCTTC.

This clonotype was seen at least ten times. This chain joins TRBV18 and TRBJ1-6; D possibly corresponds to TRBD1 (6 bases). The germline V gene has CDR1 KGHSH and CDR2 LQKENI. V shed 3 bases and J shed 5 bases, with 14 bases lying between them. The CDR3 has 16 residues. The CDR3 DNA sequence: TGTGCCAGCTCACCCGCGTCAGGGGCGAATAATTCACCCCTCCACTTT. Translated: CASSPASGANNSPLHF.

The V and J genes are TRBV6-2 or TRBV6-3 and TRBJ2-1, with TRBD1 identical over 9 bases. With 2 bases clipped from V and 5 bases from J, the junction kept 4 bases outside the gene matches. The CDR3 is 15 residues long. The germline gives CDR1 MNHEY, CDR2 SVGEGT. This chain's CDR3 is CASSYGDRVNNEQFF. In DNA form, the CDR3 reads TGTGCCAGCAGTTACGGGGACAGGGTTAACAATGAGCAGTTCTTC.

This clonotype was observed a few times. This chain joins TRBV12-3 or TRBV12-4 and TRBJ1-1; D gene uncertain. This CDR3 comprises 16 residues. The V end lost 2 bases, the J end lost 2 bases, and 15 bases lay between the germline ends. CDR3 DNA: TGTGCCAGCAGTTTATATGGGCAGTTACTAAACACTGAAGCTTTCTTT. Protein sequence: CASSLYGQLLNTEAFF.

This clonotype was seen at least ten times. CDR3 loop: CASSLGWTTTNEKLFF. CDR3 DNA sequence: TGTGCCAGCAGCTTAGGATGGACCACAACTAATGAAAAACTGTTTTTT. This chain joins TRBV7-9 and TRBJ1-4; D unclear. Germline CDR1 and CDR2: SEHNR and FQNEAQ (reference sequence). The CDR3 extends over 16 amino acids. V was pared by 1 base and J by 0 bases, with 9 bases between.

This clonotype was recorded at least ten times. The chain is built from TRBV20-1 and TRBJ2-7; D perhaps matches TRBD2 (6 bases). V was shortened by 3 bases and J by 6 bases, with 12 bases between the two germline ends. The CDR3 sequence is 12 residues long. Germline lookup yields CDR1 DFQATT and CDR2 SNEGSKA (reference sequence). The CDR3 sequence: CSASGSASEQYF. In nucleotides, the CDR3 is TGCAGTGCTAGCGGGAGTGCCTCCGAGCAGTACTTC.

This clonotype showed up just a few times. The rearrangement joins TRBV4-2 to TRBJ1-5; the match to TRBD1 covers 9 bases. This CDR3 spans 19 amino acids. Trimming took 0 bases from V and 2 from J; bases not matched to a gene: 11. Germline loops: CDR1 LGHNA, CDR2 YNFKEQ. This CDR3 is CASSQDVGGQGGGNQPQHF. Here the CDR3 DNA reads TGTGCCAGCAGCCAAGACGTGGGGGGACAGGGCGGCGGCAATCAGCCCCAGCATTTT.

This clonotype was detected only a few times. The CDR3 region is CASSWATGADTQYF. For the CDR3, the DNA is TGTGCCAGCAGCTGGGCTACAGGGGCAGATACGCAGTATTTT. V is TRBV12-3 or TRBV12-4 and J is TRBJ2-3; 7 bases agree with TRBD1. Trimming at V came to 6 bases and at J to 4 bases, leaving 7 bases not matched to a gene. This CDR3 is built from 14 residues.